Following are 27 T cell receptor beta chains from one sample sequenced in a study of post-analysis software for immune sequencing data. Study-wide findings and caveats: Five TRBV segments, including TRBV5-6, TRBV5-1 and TRBV20-1, were more frequent in patients than controls.

Tagging with unique molecular identifiers was a feature of the TCR beta cDNA libraries. TCRdb called the PCR reads again in MiXCR, with one record for every CDR3 protein. Among fewer than 850,000 distinct CDR3 sequences listed, less than 35% were seen once. No cognate antigen is known for these TCRs. Sequencing was carried out using blood. The receptors were gathered from a girl between 10 and 17 years old with multiple sclerosis.

The chain's CDR3 is CATSRDWAKGTGELFF. DNA of the CDR3: TGTGCCACCAGCAGAGATTGGGCCAAGGGCACCGGGGAGCTGTTTTTT. V gene TRBV15 combines with J gene TRBJ2-2; no firm D call. CDR1 LNHNV and CDR2 YYDKDF come from the germline V gene (reference sequence). CDR3 length equals 16 residues. Trimming took off 0 bases at V and 4 bases at J, with 12 bases between the two ends.

The J gene is TRBJ2-2, the V gene TRBV12-3 or TRBV12-4, with TRBD1 matching 7 bases. This CDR3 comprises 15 residues. V lost 5 bases and J lost 3; bases outside the gene matches: 6. CDR3 DNA sequence: TGTGCCAGCAGTGCCGACAGGGCCGACACCGGGGAGCTGTTTTTT. Protein sequence: CASSADRADTGELFF.

The table lists this clonotype with a few counts. The chain couples TRBV3-1 to TRBJ2-1, with D perhaps TRBD2 (7 bases). Looked up from germline, CDR1 is LGHDT and CDR2 is YNNKEL (reference sequence). This CDR3 comprises 15 residues. The V end was cut by 4 bases, the J end by 6 bases, with 16 bases between. CDR3: CASSPRRGGANEQFF. CDR3 coding DNA: TGTGCCAGCAGCCCCAGGAGAGGGGGGGCCAATGAGCAGTTCTTC.

The table lists this clonotype with many counts. The J gene is TRBJ2-1, the V gene TRBV6-5; 9 bases map to TRBD2. The J segment lost 9 bases and the V segment lost 5 bases, leaving 14 bases of the junction unmatched. Germline loops: CDR1 MNHEY, CDR2 SVGAGI. There are 16 residues in the CDR3. The CDR3 sequence: CASSAAIAGADREQFF. DNA of the CDR3: TGTGCCAGCAGTGCCGCCATAGCGGGAGCGGATCGTGAGCAGTTCTTC.

This clonotype was found a few times. The chain is built from TRBV10-2 and TRBJ2-1, with 15 positions matching TRBD2. The germline gives CDR1 WSHSY, CDR2 SAAADI. The CDR3 is 18 residues long. The junction had 10 bases not matched to a gene; V was cut back by 2 bases and J by 8 bases. CDR3 residues: CASSESGLAGGPWYEQFF. CDR3 bases: TGCGCCAGCAGTGAGAGCGGACTAGCGGGGGGGCCTTGGTATGAGCAGTTCTTC.

The chain joins TRBV27 to TRBJ2-1; possible D gene TRBD1, 6 bases. This CDR3 comprises 15 residues. V dropped 4 bases and J dropped 5 bases, with 15 bases sitting between them. Germline V gene sequence: CDR1 MNHEY, CDR2 SMNVEV (reference sequence). CDR3 sequence reads: CASSSRGIWDNEQFF. The CDR3 nucleotides read TGTGCCAGCAGTTCCAGGGGCATTTGGGACAATGAGCAGTTCTTC.

This chain links TRBV7-2 with TRBJ1-5, with D unclear. V gave up 5 bases and J gave up 0 bases, with 11 bases separating them. This CDR3 has 15 amino acids. The germline CDR1 and CDR2 sequences are SGHTA and FQGNSA. The CDR3 region is CASSQQSNSNQPQHF. CDR3 nucleotide sequence: TGTGCCAGCAGCCAGCAGTCTAATAGCAATCAGCCCCAGCATTTT.

This chain connects TRBV9 to TRBJ2-2; TRBD1 agrees at 8 bases. CDR3 length: 16 amino acids. Germline trimming cut 4 bases from V and 0 bases from J; bases unmatched to any gene: 5. CDR1 SGDLS and CDR2 YYNGEE come from the germline V gene. Here the CDR3 DNA reads TGTGCCAGCAGCTTTAACAGGGGGGCGAACACCGGGGAGCTGTTTTTT. Encoded protein: CASSFNRGANTGELFF.

The chain combines TRBV7-2 with TRBJ2-7; D not certain. The CDR3 loop spans 12 amino acids. V was pared by 3 bases and J by 6 bases, with 9 bases between. Germline CDR1 and CDR2: SGHTA and FQGNSA. The CDR3 spells CASSFKLGEQYF. The CDR3 nucleotides are TGTGCCAGCAGCTTTAAGCTCGGCGAGCAGTACTTC.

The chain has TRBV4-1 and TRBJ2-7; D possibly corresponds to TRBD1 (6 bases). This CDR3 region has 14 residues. Germline CDR1 MGHRA, CDR2 YSYEKL. V was pared by 1 base and J by 1 base, with 8 bases between. The CDR3 DNA follows: TGCGCCAGCAGCCAAGGAGACAGGTCCTACGAGCAGTACTTC. Translated: CASSQGDRSYEQYF.

The chain couples TRBV29-1 to TRBJ1-2, with a weak D call TRBD1 (5 bases). The CDR3 is 14 amino acids. V was pared by 0 bases and J by 8 bases, with 16 bases between. Germline V gene sequence: CDR1 SQVTM, CDR2 ANQGSEA. Written as DNA, the CDR3 is TGCAGCGTTGAAGATCTTCGGGGGGAGAACGGCTACACCTTC. Protein product: CSVEDLRGENGYTF.

This clonotype has only a few counts. Its ends do not fully match the called genes, so a read error is possible. The chain has TRBV24-1 and TRBJ2-7; D gene unclear. The CDR3 consists of 13 residues. Looked up from germline, CDR1 is KGHDR and CDR2 is SFDVKD. CDR3 loop: CATSDTGAYGQYF. CDR3 nucleotide sequence: TGTGCCACCAGTGATACCGGCGCCTACGGGCAGTACTTC.

In its sample, this clonotype was seen once. V gene TRBV28 combines with J gene TRBJ1-4, with D perhaps matching TRBD1 (5 bases). CDR1 is MDHEN, CDR2 SYDVKM, per germline. The CDR3 loop spans 16 amino acids. V was clipped by 6 bases and J by 0 bases, with 14 bases between them. In DNA, the CDR3 is TGTGCCAGCAGCAGCCCCGGGGGAACAACTAATGAAAAACTGTTTTTT. Amino acid sequence: CASSSPGGTTNEKLFF.

This clonotype came up a few times. This chain joins TRBV6-1 and TRBJ2-3; 9 nucleotides align to TRBD1. With V trimmed by 6 bases and J by 1 base, 8 bases remained unmatched. Germline values: CDR1 MNHNS, CDR2 SASEGT. The CDR3 is made up of 16 amino acids. The CDR3 region is CASRTTGGFGTDTQYF. CDR3 nucleotide sequence: TGTGCCAGCAGGACAACAGGGGGCTTTGGCACAGATACGCAGTATTTT.

The chain uses TRBV7-2 and TRBJ2-3, with no clear D. Germline V lookup: CDR1 SGHTA, CDR2 FQGNSA. This CDR3 spans 14 amino acids. Trimming left V 5 bases short and J 4 bases short, with 13 bases between. The CDR3 spells CASSLPQSSDTQYF. CDR3 in DNA: TGTGCCAGCAGCCTACCCCAGTCATCAGATACGCAGTATTTT.

The genes are TRBV7-9 and TRBJ1-1; unclear D gene. The germline CDR1 and CDR2 sequences are SEHNR and FQNEAQ (reference sequence). Trimming stripped 1 base from V and 0 bases from J, with 9 bases between. The CDR3 is 15 amino acids. CDR3 sequence: CASSLDGRLNTEAFF. CDR3 in DNA: TGTGCCAGCAGCTTAGATGGCCGCCTGAACACTGAAGCTTTCTTT.

The V call is TRBV3-1, the J call TRBJ2-7; the match to TRBD1 covers 9 bases. V lost 8 bases, J lost 7 bases, and 12 bases stayed unmatched. Per germline, CDR1 LGHDT and CDR2 YNNKEL (reference sequence). CDR3 length equals 14 residues. This CDR3 is CASRGTGPSGEQYF. The DNA for the CDR3 is TGTGCCAGCCGCGGGACAGGGCCTTCGGGGGAGCAGTACTTC.

J is TRBJ1-2 and V is TRBV6-6; no firm D call. Trimming shortened V by 9 bases and J by 0 bases, and 8 bases separated the two germline ends. Germline assignment: CDR1 MNHNY and CDR2 SVGAGI (reference sequence). This CDR3 has 12 residues. CDR3 residues: CASGRPNYGYTF. CDR3 nucleotides: TGTGCCAGTGGACGGCCTAACTATGGCTACACCTTC.

This sequence joins TRBV4-1 and TRBJ2-3; D might be TRBD1 or TRBD2, each matching 5 bases. This CDR3 is built from 17 residues. V lost 0 bases and J lost 4, with 17 bases in between. Germline CDR1 and CDR2: MGHRA and YSYEKL. CDR3 residues: CASSQEVGGGFADTQYF. CDR3 in DNA: TGCGCCAGCAGCCAAGAGGTCGGTGGGGGTTTCGCAGATACGCAGTATTTT.

The chain joins TRBV20-1 to TRBJ2-5, with 8 bases identical to TRBD2. The V and J ends lost 0 bases and 4 bases, in that order; junction bases with no gene match: 4. Germline V gene data show CDR1 as DFQATT and CDR2 as SNEGSKA (reference sequence). The CDR3 extends over 14 amino acids. The CDR3 sequence: CSARERRGAETQYF. The CDR3 DNA follows: TGCAGTGCTAGAGAGAGGCGGGGGGCAGAGACCCAGTACTTC.

The genes are TRBV9 and TRBJ2-3; D is unresolved. The germline CDR1 and CDR2 sequences are SGDLS and YYNGEE. Trimming took off 1 base at V and 4 bases at J, with 7 bases between the two ends. The CDR3 is 13 amino acids. The CDR3 reads CASSVMVSDTQYF. CDR3 DNA: TGTGCCAGCAGCGTAATGGTTTCAGATACGCAGTATTTT. The full variable domain, in which reference TRBV9 and TRBJ2-3 provide the parts outside the CDR3, is DSGVTQTPKHLITATGQRVTLRCSPRSGDLSVYWYQQSLDQGLQFLIQYYNGEERAKGNILERFSAQQFPDLHSELNLSSLELGDSALYFCASSVMVSDTQYFGPGTRLTVL.

This clonotype occurred many times. The chain recombines TRBV29-1 with TRBJ2-5, with TRBD2 matching over 8 bases. The V gene end was trimmed by 3 bases and the J gene end by 5 bases; junction bases not matched to a gene: 11. Per the germline V gene, CDR1 is SQVTM and CDR2 is ANQGSEA. CDR3 size: 15 residues. As DNA, the CDR3 is TGCAGCGTTGAGTTTCGCTGGGGACTAGTGGAGACCCAGTACTTC. Translated, it gives CSVEFRWGLVETQYF.

This clonotype was seen only a few times. The chain has TRBV5-1 and TRBJ2-3; D is undetermined. Germline lookup yields CDR1 SGHRS and CDR2 YFSETQ. This CDR3 has 14 residues. Trimming stripped 0 bases from V and 3 bases from J, with 8 bases between. Written as DNA, the CDR3 is TGCGCCAGCAGCTTGGGGGGATGGACAGATACGCAGTATTTT. The encoded protein is CASSLGGWTDTQYF.

The V gene is TRBV12-3 or TRBV12-4, the J gene TRBJ1-5; weak D call: TRBD1 (6 bases). V dropped 6 bases and J dropped 6 bases, with 12 bases sitting between them. The CDR3 spans 13 residues. CDR3 bases: TGTGCCAGCAGACAGGGTTCAGGTCAGCCCCAGCATTTT. Its protein product is CASRQGSGQPQHF.

Only a few counts were recorded for this clonotype. The chain couples TRBV20-1 to TRBJ2-5, with a possible D match to TRBD1 (5 bases). V was cut by 6 bases and J by 6 bases, with 17 bases left in between. Germline CDR1 is DFQATT and CDR2 is SNEGSKA (reference sequence). This CDR3 spans 13 amino acids. In DNA, the CDR3 is TGCAGTGCCCCCGTCGCGGCAGGGCAGACCCAGTACTTC. This translates into CSAPVAAGQTQYF.

This clonotype was counted a few times. The gene calls are TRBV5-1 and TRBJ2-7; maybe TRBD1 (6 bases). CDR3 length: 14 amino acids. Germline CDR1 reads SGHRS; CDR2 reads YFSETQ. The V end lost 4 bases, the J end lost 3 bases, and 14 bases lay between the germline ends. The CDR3 DNA sequence: TGCGCCAGCAGCGAAACCGGACAGTTCTACGAGCAGTACTTC. This sequence encodes CASSETGQFYEQYF.

This clonotype appeared a few times. This chain links TRBV29-1 with TRBJ1-1; D unresolved. V was shortened by 6 bases and J by 0 bases, with 5 bases between the two germline ends. The CDR3 is made up of 11 amino acids. Germline CDR1 reads SQVTM; CDR2 reads ANQGSEA. The chain's CDR3 is CSVHMNTEAFF. Here the CDR3 DNA reads TGCAGCGTACATATGAACACTGAAGCTTTCTTT.